A selection of T cell receptor beta chains follows, all from one sample in a study of monozygotic twins with inflammatory bowel disease. Following a re-call of the 5' RACE reads, TCRdb has one entry per CDR3 protein and lacks DNA. Here the sample table reports more than 350,000 distinct CDR3 sequences. Sequenced sample: blood. All receptors come from a human donor with ulcerative colitis or Crohn's disease, or a healthy co-twin of an affected twin (not recorded which). CDR3s include the opening cysteine and the closing phenylalanine or tryptophan.

TRBV29-1	TRBJ1-1	CSVVTGVTEAFF
TRBV6-1	TRBJ2-1	CASSRSRVNEQFF
TRBV12-3/TRBV12-4	TRBJ2-1	CASSIWRNEQFF
TRBV5-6	TRBJ1-4	CASSLPSSEKLFF
TRBV7-2	TRBJ1-3	CASSSGVSGNTIYF
TRBV19	TRBJ2-1	CASSIAYNEQFF
TRBV19	TRBJ2-2	CASSTSGRNTGELFF
TRBV2	TRBJ2-7	CASTLPGASGSYEQYF
TRBV10-3	TRBJ1-2	CAILDPGGVYGYTF
TRBV27	TRBJ1-2	CASSLAGTNYGYTF
TRBV7-2	TRBJ2-3	CASRTDGDTQYF
TRBV9	TRBJ2-5	CASSPTGLGGGTQYF
TRBV6-2/TRBV6-3	TRBJ2-7	CASSNGARQGGYEQYF
TRBV27	TRBJ1-1	CASSNRGGTEAFF
TRBV18	TRBJ2-1	CASSPISGRYNEQFF
TRBV4-3	TRBJ2-1	CASSQALDRRDEQFF
TRBV7-9	TRBJ2-7	CASSAGTGTSRQYF
TRBV7-9	TRBJ1-1	CASSTSQGPNTEAFF
TRBV6-5	TRBJ2-3	CASSYKGPEVYTQYF
TRBV18	TRBJ2-3	CASSPRSPSGDDTQYF
TRBV12-3/TRBV12-4	TRBJ2-1	CASSFPRGGASSNEQFF
TRBV2	TRBJ1-2	CASRIRSINGYTF
TRBV7-9	TRBJ2-1	CASSLFPGEQFF
TRBV4-2	TRBJ2-7	CASSQDASTSYEQYF
TRBV19	TRBJ1-1	CASKRSGITNTEAFF
TRBV5-6	TRBJ2-7	CASSWEWDSQPYEQYF
TRBV7-2	TRBJ1-1	CASSLGGLRGMNTEAFF